The count of the clone carrying this TCR beta chain is one. The target antigen is unknown. These data are taken from a study of cytomegalovirus exposure and HLA in healthy donors. As for the study in general: The early release's HLA-typed donors yielded 70 million to 85 million unique TCRs.

In the PCR, 60 Vbeta and 13 Jbeta primers were used. Assay used: immunoSEQ multiplex PCR; TCRdb lists only in-frame clones, some missing. The data contain about 130,000 clones, roughly 75% of them singletons. Study-level results: When a later analysis was performed, an Asian-associated ancestry cluster reportedly had fewer N-insertions than the roughly 700-donor mean.

Sequencing used PBMCs. This receptor was identified in a young man in good health and CMV-seronegative.

CDR3 sequence (DNA): TGCGCCAGCAGCCAGACAACAGGGGCCTACGAGCAGTACTTC. Translated: CASSQTTGAYEQYF. The V gene is TRBV4-1, the J gene TRBJ2-7; 7 nucleotides line up with TRBD1. Germline-derived CDR1 and CDR2 are MGHRA and YSYEKL. CDR3 size: 14 residues. J lost 2 bases, V lost 3 bases, and 4 bases had no gene match.